The clone carrying this TCR beta chain has a handful of counts. Its antigen is undetermined. This sample stems from a study of CD8 T cells in ankylosing spondylitis. The authors made TCR beta libraries by quantitative 5'-RACE with molecular barcodes. A single record per CDR3 protein comes from TCRdb applying MiXCR to the 5' RACE reads. The sample has almost 250,000 distinct CDR3 sequences; more than 25% are singletons. Study-level points and caveats: Reportedly, matched ankylosing spondylitis synovial fluid was significantly enriched for disease-linked clones. Blood from ankylosing spondylitis patients appeared to carry a characteristic roughly eight-variant TCR beta motif.

Germline V CDR1 and CDR2: SGHRS, YFSETQ. This CDR3 has 16 amino acids. Germline trimming cut 0 bases from V and 2 bases from J; bases unmatched to any gene: 2. The sequence was collected from a male donor with ankylosing spondylitis or in good health (not recorded which). The chain joins TRBV5-1 to TRBJ2-1, with 10 bases that match TRBD1. The sequenced material came from blood, either unsorted or a sorted T cell fraction (not recorded which). CDR3 residues: CASSLAGQGPYNEQFF. CDR3 in DNA: TGCGCCAGCAGCTTGGCGGGACAGGGGCCCTACAATGAGCAGTTCTTC.